Listed here are 23 T cell receptor beta chains from one sample, sequenced in a study of blood T cell repertoires in COVID-19. Only in-frame clones appear in the TCRdb table, and some are missing; sequencing was by immunoSEQ multiplex PCR. The sample yields 250,000 to 350,000 clones, approximately 86% seen once. Sequencing used peripheral blood. The source is a woman between 65 and 79 years old with COVID-19, enrolled during active disease.

This chain joins TRBV18 and TRBJ1-3, with 7 bases aligning to TRBD1. The germline CDR1 and CDR2 sequences are KGHSH and LQKENI. The CDR3 is made up of 17 amino acids. With V trimmed by 0 bases and J by 4 bases, 9 bases remained unmatched. The chain's CDR3 is CASSPPRQGVGGNTIYF. The CDR3 bases are TGTGCCAGCTCACCACCTCGACAGGGAGTGGGCGGAAACACCATATATTTT.

The DNA of the CDR3 is TGTGCCAGCAGCTCCCAGGGGTCCTCTGGAAACACCATATATTTT. Its protein is CASSSQGSSGNTIYF. The chain carries TRBV13 and TRBJ1-3, with TRBD1 as a possible D gene (6 bases). Trimming removed 4 bases at V and 0 bases at J, with 10 bases between. Germline V gene lookup returns CDR1 PRHDT and CDR2 FYEKMQ (reference sequence). CDR3 length: 15 residues.

The chain has TRBV24-1 and TRBJ2-2; D perhaps matches TRBD2 (5 bases). The CDR3 has 14 residues. Deletions cut 5 bases from V and 4 bases from J, with 10 bases between. CDR1 KGHDR and CDR2 SFDVKD come from the germline V gene. The CDR3 DNA is TGTGCCACCAGTGTGGACTCCTCCACCGGGGAGCTGTTTTTT. Protein: CATSVDSSTGELFF.

This clone was recorded only once. This chain links TRBV28 with TRBJ1-2; no firm D call. Germline V gene sequence: CDR1 MDHEN, CDR2 SYDVKM. The CDR3 has 15 amino acids. V lost 6 bases and J 4 bases, leaving 18 bases between the germline ends. For the CDR3, the DNA is TGTGCCAGCAGAACTAGGGAACAGATCCCCTATGGCTACACCTTC. Translated, it gives CASRTREQIPYGYTF.

This clone was detected only once. V usage is TRBV24-1 and J usage is TRBJ2-1; D is possibly TRBD1 (6 bases). The CDR3 is 16 residues long. V shed 2 bases and J shed 0 bases, with 10 bases lying between them. The germline gives CDR1 KGHDR, CDR2 SFDVKD. The CDR3 reads CATSDSRTASYNEQFF. CDR3 sequence (DNA): TGTGCCACCAGTGATTCTCGGACAGCCTCCTACAATGAGCAGTTCTTC.

V and J are TRBV5-6 and TRBJ1-1, with 12 bases identical to TRBD1. Per germline, CDR1 SGHDT and CDR2 YYEEEE. CDR3 length: 18 amino acids. V was pared by 3 bases and J by 5 bases, with 14 bases of the junction left unmatched. CDR3 in amino acids: CASSSPPGQGARYTEAFF. CDR3 sequence (DNA): TGTGCCAGCAGCTCCCCCCCGGGACAGGGGGCAAGGTATACTGAAGCTTTCTTT.

This chain links TRBV27 with TRBJ1-2; 9 bases are shared with TRBD1. Per germline, CDR1 MNHEY and CDR2 SMNVEV (reference sequence). The CDR3 is 15 amino acids. Trimming took 5 bases from V and 4 from J; bases not matched to a gene: 8. CDR3 sequence: CASSAAGQGSYGYTF. As DNA, the CDR3 is TGTGCCAGCAGTGCGGCGGGACAGGGAAGCTATGGCTACACCTTC.

The rearrangement links TRBV5-1 to TRBJ1-2; D perhaps matches TRBD1 (5 bases). CDR1 and CDR2 (germline): SGHRS, YFSETQ. The V gene lost 0 bases and the J gene lost 3 bases, with 12 bases spanning the gap. The CDR3 extends over 15 amino acids. CDR3 amino acids: CASSLEAGADYGYTF. CDR3 DNA sequence: TGCGCCAGCAGCTTGGAAGCTGGGGCCGACTATGGCTACACCTTC.

The V and J genes are TRBV24-1 and TRBJ2-5; TRBD1 agrees at 11 bases. The CDR3 length is 15 residues. The trim removed 9 bases at V and 5 bases at J, leaving 10 bases unmatched. From germline, CDR1 is KGHDR and CDR2 SFDVKD. CDR3 DNA sequence: TGTGCCACCCAAGGACAGGGGGCAAGCTGGGAGACCCAGTACTTC. Translating gives CATQGQGASWETQYF.

This chain joins TRBV5-1 and TRBJ2-1, with TRBD2 matching over 7 bases. The V and J ends lost 7 bases and 8 bases, in that order; junction bases with no gene match: 12. Germline-derived CDR1 and CDR2 are SGHRS and YFSETQ. There are 14 residues in the CDR3. The CDR3 reads CASRKGVSGDEQFF. DNA for the CDR3: TGCGCCAGCCGAAAGGGAGTCAGCGGGGATGAGCAGTTCTTC.

This clone was detected once. The genes are TRBV6-6 and TRBJ1-5; TRBD1 agrees at 8 bases. From germline, CDR1 is MNHNY and CDR2 SVGAGI (reference sequence). Trimming at V came to 5 bases and at J to 1 base, leaving 13 bases not matched to a gene. The CDR3 is 18 amino acids. As DNA, the CDR3 is TGTGCCAGCAGTCCGCGGACAGGGTTGGGAGTGAGCAATCAGCCCCAGCATTTT. Translation: CASSPRTGLGVSNQPQHF.

The chain links TRBV24-1 to TRBJ1-4; D possibly corresponds to TRBD1 (6 bases). CDR1 and CDR2 from the germline V gene are KGHDR and SFDVKD. CDR3 size: 16 residues. Trimming removed 2 bases from V and 2 bases from J, with 11 bases in between. CDR3 nucleotide sequence: TGTGCCACCAGTGATTCAGCGGGGGCGACTAATGAAAAACTGTTTTTT. Translation: CATSDSAGATNEKLFF.

This rearrangement joins TRBV12-5 to TRBJ2-1; TRBD2 matches at 10 bases. Germline loops: CDR1 LGHNT, CDR2 FRNRAP. The CDR3 covers 17 residues. Trimming at V came to 2 bases and at J to 5 bases, leaving 9 bases not matched to a gene. CDR3 bases: TGTGCTAGTGGTTTGTACCTTAGCGGGGGGCATCACAATGAGCAGTTCTTC. Translated: CASGLYLSGGHHNEQFF.

The V and J genes are TRBV9 and TRBJ2-1; TRBD1 matches 10 bases. This CDR3 has 14 amino acids. V lost 4 bases, J lost 6 bases, and 4 bases stayed unmatched. The germline V gene has CDR1 SGDLS and CDR2 YYNGEE. CDR3 nucleotide sequence: TGTGCCAGCAGCCCCGGGACAGGGGTCAATGAGCAGTTCTTC. Its protein product is CASSPGTGVNEQFF.

The chain couples TRBV10-1 to TRBJ1-3; D call uncertain. The CDR3 loop spans 13 amino acids. Trimming stripped 7 bases from V and 3 bases from J, with 10 bases between. Germline-derived CDR1 and CDR2 are WNHNN and SYGVQD (reference sequence). CDR3 coding DNA: TGCGCCAGCACCGAGGGTAATGGAAACACCATATATTTT. It is translated as CASTEGNGNTIYF.

V and J are TRBV24-1 and TRBJ2-1, with D possibly TRBD2 on 6 matching bases. Per germline, CDR1 KGHDR and CDR2 SFDVKD. V lost 3 bases to trimming and J lost 5 bases, with 13 bases between them. The CDR3 is made up of 15 amino acids. CDR3 sequence (DNA): TGTGCCACCAGTGATCCGGGAGAATTACACAATGAGCAGTTCTTC. This sequence encodes CATSDPGELHNEQFF.

This chain uses TRBV5-4 with TRBJ2-5; D possibly corresponds to TRBD2 (5 bases). The CDR3 runs 14 residues. V lost 0 bases to trimming and J lost 5 bases, with 11 bases between them. CDR1 SGHNT and CDR2 YYREEE come from the germline V gene (reference sequence). CDR3 DNA: TGTGCCAGCAGCTTGGCCGCGCGAGGGGAGACCCAGTACTTC. Translated: CASSLAARGETQYF.

The rearrangement uses TRBV27 and TRBJ1-2, with D maybe TRBD1 (6 bases). The CDR3 runs 15 residues. Germline assignment: CDR1 MNHEY and CDR2 SMNVEV (reference sequence). Trimming cost V 6 bases and J 0 bases, with 14 bases left between them. The CDR3 sequence is CASRRQELSNYGYTF. The CDR3 nucleotides are TGTGCCAGCAGGCGACAGGAACTCTCTAACTATGGCTACACCTTC.

This clone has more than one count but fewer than ten. The chain employs TRBV2 and TRBJ2-3; TRBD1 matches at 9 bases. The CDR3 extends over 15 amino acids. Germline assignment: CDR1 SNHLY and CDR2 FYNNEI. The V segment lost 8 bases and the J segment 2 bases; nucleotides outside the gene matches: 8. The CDR3 DNA reads as TGTGCCAGCCAGAGACAGGGGGGAAACACAGATACGCAGTATTTT. This sequence encodes CASQRQGGNTDTQYF.

This chain joins TRBV21-1 and TRBJ2-7; whether TRBD2, the table's D call, matches the DNA was not checked. TRBV21-1 is a recognized pseudogene. This CDR3 region has 18 residues. For the CDR3, the DNA is TGTGCCAGCAGCTTTTGCTCCCCCACTAGCGGGGGGACCTACGAGCAGTACTTC. This gives the protein CASSFCSPTSGGTYEQYF.

The J gene is TRBJ1-3, the V gene TRBV2, with 8 bases aligning to TRBD1. Germline V CDR1 and CDR2: SNHLY, FYNNEI. The V gene end was trimmed by 3 bases and the J gene end by 4 bases; junction bases not matched to a gene: 14. The CDR3 runs to 18 residues. CDR3 sequence: CASSDGPARTGQGNTIYF. DNA for the CDR3: TGTGCCAGCAGTGATGGCCCCGCCCGGACAGGGCAAGGAAACACCATATATTTT.

V usage is TRBV30 and J usage is TRBJ2-7; TRBD2 matches at 8 bases. V lost 0 bases to trimming and J lost 9 bases; unmatched junction nucleotides: 7. The CDR3 is 13 residues long. Germline V lookup: CDR1 GTSNPN, CDR2 SVGIG (reference sequence). As DNA, the CDR3 is TGTGCCTGGAGTGTAGGCGGGGGGCGGGGGCAGTACTTC. This gives the protein CAWSVGGGRGQYF.

The chain recombines TRBV4-3 with TRBJ1-3; D unclear. Germline V gene lookup returns CDR1 LGHNA and CDR2 YSLEER. This CDR3 has 14 residues. V shed 6 bases and J shed 0 bases, with 9 bases lying between them. The CDR3 reads CASRRDYSGNTIYF. The CDR3 bases are TGCGCCAGCAGGCGGGATTACTCTGGAAACACCATATATTTT.